The 22 T cell receptor beta chains presented below share a single source sample, sequenced in a study of technical replicates of blood from a few donors. TCRdb's copy holds only in-frame clones and misses some; the assay was immunoSEQ multiplex PCR. The sample contains 75,000 to 80,000 clones, roughly 94% of which appear only once. The sample was T cells isolated from PBMCs. All receptors come from a human donor in good health.

The chain is built from TRBV27 and TRBJ1-2; 9 bases are shared with TRBD1. Germline V gene lookup returns CDR1 MNHEY and CDR2 SMNVEV (reference sequence). Losses at the gene ends were 7 bases for V and 2 bases for J; bases not matched to a gene: 14. CDR3 length: 17 residues. For the CDR3, the DNA is TGTGCCAGCAAATCGACAGGGGGAAGTTCGGGGAACTATGGCTACACCTTC. Translating it yields CASKSTGGSSGNYGYTF.

The genes are TRBV27 and TRBJ2-1; perhaps TRBD1 as D (5 bases). Germline CDR1 reads MNHEY; CDR2 reads SMNVEV (reference sequence). The CDR3 runs to 18 residues. V lost 5 bases and J 0 bases, leaving 20 bases between the germline ends. Here the CDR3 DNA reads TGTGCCAGCAGTCGTACCTTGGACACCTTCTCCTCCTACAATGAGCAGTTCTTC. Translated, it gives CASSRTLDTFSSYNEQFF.

The chain recombines TRBV30 with TRBJ1-1, with D unresolved. The CDR3 spans 13 residues. Germline lookup yields CDR1 GTSNPN and CDR2 SVGIG (reference sequence). The V end lost 7 bases, the J end lost 0 bases, and 12 bases lay between the germline ends. Here the CDR3 DNA reads TGTGCCTTCATGGTAAGCATGAACACTGAAGCTTTCTTT. Its protein product is CAFMVSMNTEAFF.

The chain couples TRBV7-2 to TRBJ2-1; the D is unclear. The CDR3 totals 13 residues. The V gene lost 6 bases and the J gene lost 0 bases, with 6 bases spanning the gap. Germline V gene sequence: CDR1 SGHTA, CDR2 FQGNSA. DNA for the CDR3: TGTGCCAGCAGTTCGAGCTCCTACAATGAGCAGTTCTTC. Protein product: CASSSSSYNEQFF.

The V gene is TRBV28, the J gene TRBJ2-1; 8 nucleotides line up with TRBD1. V lost 5 bases to trimming and J lost 6 bases; unmatched junction nucleotides: 3. CDR3 size: 13 residues. CDR1 and CDR2 from the germline V gene are MDHEN and SYDVKM. The CDR3 sequence is CASSRTGGNEQFF. Written as DNA, the CDR3 is TGTGCCAGCAGTCGAACAGGGGGCAATGAGCAGTTCTTC.

This rearrangement joins TRBV2 to TRBJ1-2; 9 positions agree with TRBD1. The CDR3 has 12 residues. Germline CDR1 and CDR2: SNHLY and FYNNEI. Trimming took 9 bases from V and 7 from J; bases not matched to a gene: 6. As DNA, the CDR3 is TGTGCCAGGCCACGGGACAGGGCTGGCTACACCTTC. It translates to CARPRDRAGYTF.

The chain recombines TRBV5-1 with TRBJ2-1; 9 bases fit TRBD2. Germline trimming cut 5 bases from V and 10 bases from J; bases unmatched to any gene: 10. Germline V gene lookup returns CDR1 SGHRS and CDR2 YFSETQ. The CDR3 has 14 amino acids. The DNA of the CDR3 is TGCGCCAGCAGAAAGACCGGACTAGCGTGGGAGCAGTTCTTC. Translated, it gives CASRKTGLAWEQFF.

J is TRBJ2-7 and V is TRBV5-1; D is unresolved. Looked up from germline, CDR1 is SGHRS and CDR2 is YFSETQ. This CDR3 is built from 12 residues. Trimming took off 1 base at V and 5 bases at J, with 7 bases between the two ends. The CDR3 reads CASSLRDNEQYF. As DNA, the CDR3 is TGCGCCAGCAGCTTGCGCGATAACGAGCAGTACTTC.

The chain has TRBV2 and TRBJ2-3; a weak D match, TRBD1 (6 bases). The CDR3 spans 15 residues. Germline V gene sequence: CDR1 SNHLY, CDR2 FYNNEI. V gave up 6 bases and J gave up 8 bases, with 21 bases separating them. The DNA for the CDR3 is TGTGCCAGCAGCGGCCGGGAAGGGACACCTCCTACGCAGTATTTT. This gives the protein CASSGREGTPPTQYF.

The rearrangement uses TRBV7-9 and TRBJ2-1; 10 bases line up with TRBD2. After removal of 5 bases from V and 4 bases from J, the junction contained 2 bases not matched to a gene. Per germline, CDR1 SEHNR and CDR2 FQNEAQ (reference sequence). This CDR3 is 14 amino acids long. CDR3 sequence (DNA): TGTGCCAGCAGCCAACTAGCGGGGTACAATGAGCAGTTCTTC. This translates into CASSQLAGYNEQFF.

V and J are TRBV28 and TRBJ2-1, with D tentatively TRBD1 (7 bases). The CDR3 totals 13 residues. The germline CDR1 and CDR2 sequences are MDHEN and SYDVKM. V lost 8 bases, J lost 2 bases, and 10 bases lay in between. The CDR3 here is CASGGTAYNEQFF. CDR3 coding DNA: TGTGCCAGCGGGGGGACAGCCTACAATGAGCAGTTCTTC.

This clone was observed a single time. This sequence joins TRBV28 and TRBJ1-1; TRBD1 agrees at 7 bases. The V gene's germline CDR1 is MDHEN and CDR2 SYDVKM. CDR3 length: 15 amino acids. Trimming at V came to 5 bases and at J to 4 bases, leaving 10 bases not matched to a gene. CDR3 amino acids: CASSDHRGRITEAFF. CDR3 DNA sequence: TGTGCCAGCAGTGACCACAGGGGCCGGATCACTGAAGCTTTCTTT.

This rearrangement joins TRBV9 to TRBJ2-3, with 10 bases that match TRBD2. The germline gives CDR1 SGDLS, CDR2 YYNGEE. Trimming removed 7 bases from V and 4 bases from J; junction bases left unmatched: 6. The CDR3 totals 14 residues. The CDR3 here is CASSLAGVADTQYF. The CDR3 DNA follows: TGTGCCAGCTCGCTAGCGGGAGTCGCAGATACGCAGTATTTT.

This chain uses TRBV27 with TRBJ2-1; the D gene is possibly TRBD2 (6 bases). CDR1 MNHEY and CDR2 SMNVEV come from the germline V gene (reference sequence). CDR3 length: 15 amino acids. V shed 7 bases and J shed 5 bases, with 18 bases lying between them. The CDR3 region has the DNA TGTGCCAGCACCAACTGGGGGGAGAGGAACAATGAGCAGTTCTTC. Translation gives CASTNWGERNNEQFF.

The J gene is TRBJ1-2, the V gene TRBV10-3; possible D gene TRBD1, 5 bases. Germline-derived CDR1 and CDR2 are ENHRY and SYGVKD. V was cut by 2 bases and J by 4 bases, with 11 bases left in between. CDR3 length: 14 residues. The CDR3 spells CAISEGQGIYGYTF. CDR3 DNA: TGTGCCATCAGTGAGGGTCAGGGAATCTATGGCTACACCTTC.

The chain employs TRBV28 and TRBJ2-7, with 11 bases lining up with TRBD2. After removal of 6 bases from V and 6 bases from J, the junction contained 7 bases not matched to a gene. In germline, CDR1 is MDHEN, CDR2 SYDVKM. The CDR3 extends over 14 amino acids. The CDR3 nucleotides read TGTGCCAGCAGCGATAGCGGGAGGGCTTCCGAGCAGTACTTC. Translation: CASSDSGRASEQYF.

V and J are TRBV5-1 and TRBJ2-1; 12 bases agree with TRBD2. CDR1 and CDR2 from the germline V gene are SGHRS and YFSETQ. This CDR3 contains 13 residues. The J segment lost 6 bases and the V segment lost 5 bases, leaving 0 bases of the junction unmatched. For the CDR3, the DNA is TGCGCCAGCAGACTAGCGGGAGGCAATGAGCAGTTCTTC. Translation: CASRLAGGNEQFF.

This rearrangement joins TRBV1 to TRBJ2-2; no DNA check was done on the table's D call, TRBD2. TRBV1 is annotated as a pseudogene. The CDR3 extends over 15 amino acids. In DNA, the CDR3 is TGCACCAGCAGCCAAGATAGGAGCCTCCACGGGGAGCTGTTTTTT. This gives the protein CTSSQDRSLHGELFF.

In its sample, this clone was seen once. This rearrangement joins TRBV5-6 to TRBJ1-2; TRBD1 matches 9 bases. The V gene's germline CDR1 is SGHDT and CDR2 YYEEEE. CDR3 length: 15 amino acids. With V trimmed by 2 bases and J by 4 bases, 6 bases remained unmatched. Here the CDR3 reads CASSFTGGASYGYTF. DNA for the CDR3: TGTGCCAGCAGCTTCACAGGGGGCGCCAGCTATGGCTACACCTTC.

This chain joins TRBV2 and TRBJ1-5, with 7 bases matching TRBD1. This CDR3 is built from 16 residues. Germline CDR1 reads SNHLY; CDR2 reads FYNNEI. The ends lost 8 bases at V and 6 bases at J; junction bases unmatched: 16. The CDR3 sequence: CASHVGDRQGGQPQHF. CDR3 nucleotide sequence: TGTGCCAGCCACGTTGGGGACAGACAGGGAGGTCAGCCCCAGCATTTT.

The chain uses TRBV21-1 and TRBJ2-3; the table's D call TRBD2 went unverified against the DNA. TRBV21-1 is a pseudogene segment. This CDR3 spans 18 amino acids. This CDR3 reads CASSKSLYSSGRTDTQYF. In DNA form, the CDR3 reads TGTGCCAGCAGCAAATCCCTTTATAGTAGCGGGAGAACAGATACGCAGTATTTT.

The rearrangement joins TRBV11-2 to TRBJ2-7; possible D gene TRBD2, 5 bases. This CDR3 is 17 amino acids long. Germline CDR1 reads SGHAT; CDR2 reads FQNNGV. Between the trimmed V and J ends, which lost 5 bases and 2 bases, there was a span of 22 bases. Here the CDR3 reads CASSPSRGVDGTYEQYF. DNA for the CDR3: TGTGCCAGCAGCCCAAGCCGCGGCGTGGACGGGACCTACGAGCAGTACTTC.